The 15 T cell receptor beta chains in this list originate from one sample, sequenced in a study of cytomegalovirus exposure and HLA in healthy donors. 60 Vbeta and 13 Jbeta primers were used in PCR. The method was immunoSEQ multiplex PCR; TCRdb's version includes in-frame clones alone and lacks a portion of them. The sample includes under 150,000 clones, 65% to 85% of them seen just once. The sequencing sample was made of PBMCs. The receptors originated from a man aged 50 or older in good health and CMV-seronegative.

The chain combines TRBV4-2 with TRBJ2-2; 8 nucleotides agree with TRBD2. The CDR3 spans 14 residues. V gave up 8 bases and J gave up 4 bases; unmatched junction bases: 6. Germline CDR1 reads LGHNA; CDR2 reads YNFKEQ. The CDR3 DNA reads as TGTGCCAGCGATAGCGGGGTAGGCACCGGGGAGCTGTTTTTT. Residues: CASDSGVGTGELFF.

The chain joins TRBV6-6 to TRBJ2-4, with TRBD1 matching 7 bases. The CDR3 loop spans 15 amino acids. Germline V lookup: CDR1 MNHNY, CDR2 SVGAGI (reference sequence). With V trimmed by 2 bases and J by 4 bases, 5 bases remained unmatched. As DNA, the CDR3 is TGTGCCAGCAGTTACGCAGACAGGGAAAAAAACATTCAGTACTTC. Protein: CASSYADREKNIQYF.

Concerning this clone itself: Other nucleotide sequences in the sample specify the same CDR3. The V and J genes are TRBV14 and TRBJ1-2, with D uncertain. Per the germline V gene, CDR1 is SGHDN and CDR2 is FVKESK. Trimming took 1 base from V and 2 from J, leaving 5 bases between them. The CDR3 is 13 residues long. The CDR3: CASSQGQNYGYTF. The CDR3 region has the DNA TGTGCCAGCAGCCAAGGGCAGAACTATGGCTACACCTTC.

The chain has TRBV6-4 and TRBJ1-5; D is undetermined. Looked up from germline, CDR1 is MRHNA and CDR2 is SNTAGT. The CDR3 runs to 14 residues. V dropped 3 bases and J dropped 9 bases, with 15 bases sitting between them. The CDR3 coding sequence is TGTGCCAGCAGTGAAGAGGGCCATGGGAGGCCCCAGCATTTT. Translated, it gives CASSEEGHGRPQHF.

The table lists this clone with a count of one. The genes are TRBV5-6 and TRBJ1-5; perhaps TRBD1 as D (6 bases). The germline CDR1 and CDR2 sequences are SGHDT and YYEEEE. The CDR3 spans 17 residues. V shed 2 bases and J shed 0 bases, with 15 bases lying between them. The CDR3 nucleotides are TGTGCCAGCAGCTTTATGGGGGCCGGAGTTAGCAATCAGCCCCAGCATTTT. This codes for CASSFMGAGVSNQPQHF.

The chain carries TRBV6-1 and TRBJ1-1; D perhaps matches TRBD1 (6 bases). This CDR3 is built from 13 residues. Germline V gives CDR1 MNHNS, CDR2 SASEGT. V was cut by 7 bases and J by 5 bases, with 14 bases left in between. The CDR3 DNA follows: TGTGCCAGCATCTTAACAGGGACGACTGAAGCTTTCTTT. Its translation is CASILTGTTEAFF.

V gene TRBV6-6 combines with J gene TRBJ2-1; the D is unclear. V lost 4 bases and J 9 bases, leaving 7 bases between the germline ends. In germline, CDR1 is MNHNY, CDR2 SVGAGI (reference sequence). The CDR3 totals 11 residues. The CDR3 coding sequence is TGTGCCAGCAGTTTATATCCTGAGCAGTTCTTC. Translated, it gives CASSLYPEQFF.

CDR3 sequence: CSVEGTDSYEQYF. In DNA form, the CDR3 reads TGCAGCGTTGAGGGGACAGATTCCTACGAGCAGTACTTC. The rearrangement joins TRBV29-1 to TRBJ2-7, with 7 positions matching TRBD1. There are 13 residues in the CDR3. V was clipped by 3 bases and J by 1 base; unmatched bases: 3. Germline-derived CDR1 and CDR2 are SQVTM and ANQGSEA.

This chain joins TRBV5-1 and TRBJ1-6; D perhaps matches TRBD1 (5 bases). The CDR3 sequence is 16 residues long. Germline CDR1 is SGHRS and CDR2 is YFSETQ. Trimming removed 0 bases from V and 7 bases from J, with 14 bases in between. CDR3: CASSLVAPTVNSPLHF. In DNA, the CDR3 is TGCGCCAGCAGCTTGGTAGCCCCGACAGTAAATTCACCCCTCCACTTT.

The V and J genes are TRBV29-1 and TRBJ2-3; TRBD1 might be the D (6 bases). Trimming removed 4 bases from V and 2 bases from J, with 19 bases in between. The germline CDR1 and CDR2 sequences are SQVTM and ANQGSEA. The CDR3 totals 16 residues. CDR3 loop: CSVVPKGHRVTDTQYF. DNA of the CDR3: TGCAGCGTTGTGCCGAAGGGACATCGGGTCACAGATACGCAGTATTTT.

CDR3: CASSRGGTEAFF. In DNA, the CDR3 is TGTGCCAGCAGCAGGGGTGGCACTGAAGCTTTCTTT. This chain links TRBV9 with TRBJ1-1; possible D gene TRBD1, 5 bases. This CDR3 is 12 amino acids long. Germline V lookup: CDR1 SGDLS, CDR2 YYNGEE. V was trimmed by 4 bases and J by 4 bases, leaving 8 bases between them.

This clone was picked up a small number of times. The V call is TRBV6-5, the J call TRBJ1-1; 8 nucleotides line up with TRBD1. Trimming at V came to 6 bases and at J to 5 bases, leaving 8 bases not matched to a gene. The germline V gene has CDR1 MNHEY and CDR2 SVGAGI. The CDR3 is made up of 14 amino acids. The CDR3 nucleotides read TGTGCCAGCAGCCCAGGGGGCATATGGACTGAAGCTTTCTTT. Its protein is CASSPGGIWTEAFF.

In this sample, this clone turned up a few times. This chain connects TRBV6-6 to TRBJ1-1; TRBD1 matches 11 bases. CDR3 size: 15 residues. Germline lookup yields CDR1 MNHNY and CDR2 SVGAGI (reference sequence). Germline trimming cut 6 bases from V and 4 bases from J; bases unmatched to any gene: 7. The CDR3 is CASRPDRGPGTEAFF. CDR3 DNA sequence: TGTGCCAGCAGACCGGACAGGGGGCCGGGCACTGAAGCTTTCTTT.

This clone was picked up one time. This chain connects TRBV28 to TRBJ1-5; D is possibly TRBD1 (6 bases). The germline CDR1 and CDR2 sequences are MDHEN and SYDVKM. The CDR3 loop spans 12 amino acids. V lost 7 bases to trimming and J lost 4 bases, with 8 bases between them. The CDR3 is CASNRVNQPQHF. The CDR3 DNA sequence: TGTGCCAGCAACAGGGTAAATCAGCCCCAGCATTTT.

The chain uses TRBV30 and TRBJ2-3; D unclear. CDR1 is GTSNPN, CDR2 SVGIG, per germline (reference sequence). This CDR3 region has 12 residues. V was trimmed by 8 bases and J by 4 bases, leaving 13 bases between them. CDR3 nucleotides: TGTGCCCAAGCCGAGGTGGCAGATACGCAGTATTTT. Amino acids: CAQAEVADTQYF.